The source of this TCR beta chain is a study of shared clonotypes between healthy human individuals. Overall study findings and caveats: Clonotypes shared by all four sorted-subset donors had higher generation probabilities than non-shared clonotypes. Naive CD4 clonotypes overlapped across several donors at around 4.7%.

On this clone: The antigen is unknown.

CD45RO+ cells plus CCR7-negative CD45RA+ TemRA cells formed CD8 memory. Repertoires were generated with immunoSEQ multiplex PCR, while TCRdb's copy carries only in-frame clones and drops some. The sample consists of about 110,000 clones, approximately 70% of them appearing once. The CDR3 runs 15 residues. Losses at the gene ends were 8 bases for V and 3 bases for J; bases not matched to a gene: 9. Germline lookup yields CDR1 MDHEN and CDR2 SYDVKM. Sequencing was performed on memory CD8+ T cells sorted from blood. Subset of the sample: CD45RO+ cells pooled with CCR7-negative TemRA cells. This chain joins TRBV28 and TRBJ1-5; 8 positions agree with TRBD1. The TCR was taken from a woman in her 30s in good health. CDR3 DNA: TGTGCCAGCGAACTACAGGGGGGGGTCAATCAGCCCCAGCATTTT. Translation: CASELQGGVNQPQHF.